This is a list of T cell receptor beta chains from one sample in a study of early T cells in non-severe SARS-CoV-2 infection. From the 5' RACE reads, TCRdb called clonotypes with MiXCR, one entry per CDR3 protein. This sample has about 89,000 distinct CDR3 sequences, with around 17% found just once. This specimen consisted of whole blood, obtained at baseline. The receptors come from an adult who was a healthcare worker with PCR-confirmed SARS-CoV-2 infection or an uninfected control (not recorded which). Each CDR3 is given without its conserved first and last residue. A clone size is listed for some rows: how often the clone was seen (once, few, many), or a class if it is expanded.

clone_size: many
v_call: TRBV6-6
cdr3_length: 10
j_call: TRBJ1-1
cdr3_aa: ASRLKIPEAF

clone_size: .
v_call: TRBV28
cdr3_length: 18
j_call: TRBJ2-3
cdr3_aa: ASSSHRTSGRWRGDNTQY

clone_size: .
v_call: TRBV2
cdr3_length: 15
j_call: TRBJ2-1
cdr3_aa: ASSEVVAGGTYNEQF

clone_size: few
v_call: TRBV5-1
cdr3_length: 12
j_call: TRBJ1-2
cdr3_aa: ASSLDDPNYGYT

clone_size: .
v_call: TRBV2
cdr3_length: 13
j_call: TRBJ1-6
cdr3_aa: ASQRSEHINSPLH

clone_size: .
v_call: TRBV6-1
cdr3_length: 14
j_call: TRBJ2-7
cdr3_aa: ASSEFPAADSYEQY

clone_size: few
v_call: TRBV29-1
cdr3_length: 11
j_call: TRBJ2-1
cdr3_aa: SGTGTLGGEQF

clone_size: .
v_call: TRBV10-3
cdr3_length: 10
j_call: TRBJ2-1
cdr3_aa: AISGTSDEQF

clone_size: few
v_call: TRBV2
cdr3_length: 10
j_call: TRBJ2-3
cdr3_aa: ASSEAEDTQY

clone_size: .
v_call: TRBV10-1
cdr3_length: 10
j_call: TRBJ2-7
cdr3_aa: APSGLAHEQY

clone_size: few
v_call: TRBV7-6
cdr3_length: 11
j_call: TRBJ2-1
cdr3_aa: ASSSIGHDEQF

clone_size: few
v_call: TRBV7-8
cdr3_length: 14
j_call: TRBJ2-5
cdr3_aa: ASSLNKASGGETQY

clone_size: .
v_call: TRBV11-2
cdr3_length: 10
j_call: TRBJ2-1
cdr3_aa: ASSLENNEQF

clone_size: many
v_call: TRBV14
cdr3_length: 11
j_call: TRBJ1-4
cdr3_aa: ASSQGSREKLF

clone_size: few
v_call: TRBV12-3/TRBV12-4
cdr3_length: 9
j_call: TRBJ2-1
cdr3_aa: ASSPRGKQF

clone_size: few
v_call: TRBV11-2
cdr3_length: 12
j_call: TRBJ2-3
cdr3_aa: ASSPPARRYTQY

clone_size: many
v_call: TRBV20-1
cdr3_length: 12
j_call: TRBJ2-1
cdr3_aa: SAFHLGTSGEAF

clone_size: few
v_call: TRBV12-3/TRBV12-4
cdr3_length: 12
j_call: TRBJ1-2
cdr3_aa: ASSPRQGNYGYT

clone_size: many
v_call: TRBV5-6
cdr3_length: 10
j_call: TRBJ1-4
cdr3_aa: ASSKGGEKLF

clone_size: .
v_call: TRBV7-9
cdr3_length: 12
j_call: TRBJ1-2
cdr3_aa: ASSVSGTYYGYT

clone_size: .
v_call: TRBV18
cdr3_length: 14
j_call: TRBJ2-2
cdr3_aa: ASSLASGKNTGELF

clone_size: .
v_call: TRBV6-1
cdr3_length: 13
j_call: TRBJ2-6
cdr3_aa: ASSEESSGANVLT

clone_size: few
v_call: TRBV19
cdr3_length: 11
j_call: TRBJ2-7
cdr3_aa: ASRDGLTYEQY

clone_size: many
v_call: TRBV19
cdr3_length: 16
j_call: TRBJ2-4
cdr3_aa: ASSASGTSRLVENIQY

clone_size: few
v_call: TRBV20-1
cdr3_length: 14
j_call: TRBJ2-4
cdr3_aa: SADAGDSLAKNIQY

clone_size: .
v_call: TRBV7-9
cdr3_length: 9
j_call: TRBJ2-2
cdr3_aa: ASSTTGELF

clone_size: few
v_call: TRBV20-1
cdr3_length: 15
j_call: TRBJ1-6
cdr3_aa: SASGQEDSSYNSPLH

clone_size: few
v_call: TRBV6-5
cdr3_length: 16
j_call: TRBJ2-7
cdr3_aa: ASSYSYRSGRTIYEQY

clone_size: many
v_call: TRBV7-9
cdr3_length: 11
j_call: TRBJ1-6
cdr3_aa: ASSLTGGAPLH

clone_size: .
v_call: TRBV7-2
cdr3_length: 12
j_call: TRBJ2-7
cdr3_aa: ASSVEGRGDEQY

clone_size: .
v_call: TRBV20-1
cdr3_length: 10
j_call: TRBJ2-7
cdr3_aa: SASIRDTLGY

clone_size: many
v_call: TRBV2
cdr3_length: 11
j_call: TRBJ2-1
cdr3_aa: ASRTSGINEQF

clone_size: few
v_call: TRBV12-3/TRBV12-4
cdr3_length: 13
j_call: TRBJ2-3
cdr3_aa: ASSLERDLTDTQY

clone_size: .
v_call: TRBV28
cdr3_length: 10
j_call: TRBJ1-6
cdr3_aa: ASSLSHSPLH

clone_size: few
v_call: TRBV20-1
cdr3_length: 11
j_call: TRBJ1-5
cdr3_aa: SARGVSNQPQH

clone_size: few
v_call: TRBV15
cdr3_length: 13
j_call: TRBJ2-3
cdr3_aa: ATSRGLAGADTQY

clone_size: few
v_call: TRBV5-6
cdr3_length: 11
j_call: TRBJ2-7
cdr3_aa: ASSLFVRYEQY

clone_size: few
v_call: TRBV4-2
cdr3_length: 11
j_call: TRBJ2-3
cdr3_aa: ASSQDFRDTQY

clone_size: many
v_call: TRBV6-2/TRBV6-3
cdr3_length: 14
j_call: TRBJ2-7
cdr3_aa: ASLHEVQRFSYEQY

clone_size: .
v_call: TRBV28
cdr3_length: 9
j_call: TRBJ2-1
cdr3_aa: ASSPGLVRF

clone_size: .
v_call: TRBV20-1
cdr3_length: 11
j_call: TRBJ1-1
cdr3_aa: SARDSQNTEAF

clone_size: few
v_call: TRBV20-1
cdr3_length: 13
j_call: TRBJ2-7
cdr3_aa: SASDRDRGIYEQY

clone_size: .
v_call: TRBV6-6
cdr3_length: 14
j_call: TRBJ2-3
cdr3_aa: ASSSPTSGSRGTQY

clone_size: few
v_call: TRBV5-1
cdr3_length: 13
j_call: TRBJ2-7
cdr3_aa: ASSLVDSRLGEQY

clone_size: .
v_call: TRBV6-6
cdr3_length: 16
j_call: TRBJ1-2
cdr3_aa: ASRMGARDPKDNYGYT

clone_size: .
v_call: TRBV29-1
cdr3_length: 11
j_call: TRBJ2-5
cdr3_aa: SVLAGVVETQY

clone_size: .
v_call: TRBV28
cdr3_length: 8
j_call: TRBJ2-7
cdr3_aa: ASRGPEQY

clone_size: .
v_call: TRBV5-1
cdr3_length: 13
j_call: TRBJ2-7
cdr3_aa: ASSLGQGTYGEQY

clone_size: many
v_call: TRBV14
cdr3_length: 12
j_call: TRBJ2-7
cdr3_aa: ASSQGLRSYEQY

clone_size: few
v_call: TRBV28
cdr3_length: 12
j_call: TRBJ2-7
cdr3_aa: ASSSQDYSYEQY

clone_size: once
v_call: TRBV7-9
cdr3_length: 14
j_call: TRBJ2-1
cdr3_aa: ASSYSGLMRDNEQF

clone_size: many
v_call: TRBV24-1
cdr3_length: 14
j_call: TRBJ2-3
cdr3_aa: ATSDPGLLSTDTQY

clone_size: many
v_call: TRBV3-1
cdr3_length: 14
j_call: TRBJ2-1
cdr3_aa: ASSPGWGSSYNEQF

clone_size: .
v_call: TRBV3-1
cdr3_length: 13
j_call: TRBJ2-5
cdr3_aa: ASSQVSVFHETQY

clone_size: few
v_call: TRBV4-3
cdr3_length: 14
j_call: TRBJ1-2
cdr3_aa: ASSQGPTGDISGYT

clone_size: .
v_call: TRBV20-1
cdr3_length: 12
j_call: TRBJ2-5
cdr3_aa: SATYSGTGETQY

clone_size: .
v_call: TRBV19
cdr3_length: 14
j_call: TRBJ2-6
cdr3_aa: ASTDRDRFGANVLT

clone_size: .
v_call: TRBV28
cdr3_length: 11
j_call: TRBJ1-2
cdr3_aa: ASSSLVGYGYT

clone_size: .
v_call: TRBV11-2
cdr3_length: 11
j_call: TRBJ2-3
cdr3_aa: ASSPRGQGSQY